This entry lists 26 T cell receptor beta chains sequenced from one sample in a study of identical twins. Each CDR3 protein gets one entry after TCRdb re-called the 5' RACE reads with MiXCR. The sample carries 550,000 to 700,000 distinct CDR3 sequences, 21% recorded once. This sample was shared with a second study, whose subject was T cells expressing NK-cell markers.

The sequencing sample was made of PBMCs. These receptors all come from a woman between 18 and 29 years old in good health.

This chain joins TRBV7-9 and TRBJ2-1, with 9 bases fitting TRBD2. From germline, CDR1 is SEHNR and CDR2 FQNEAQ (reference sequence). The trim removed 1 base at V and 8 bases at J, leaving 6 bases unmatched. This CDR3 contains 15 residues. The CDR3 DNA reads TGTGCCAGCAGCTTAGTCGGTCTAGCGGGATATGAGCAGTTCTTC. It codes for CASSLVGLAGYEQFF.

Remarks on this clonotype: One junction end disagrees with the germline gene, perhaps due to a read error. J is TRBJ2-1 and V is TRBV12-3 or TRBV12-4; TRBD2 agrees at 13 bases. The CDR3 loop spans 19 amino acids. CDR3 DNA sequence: TGTGCCTGCAGTTCCGGAACTAGCGGGAGGGCCGACCCCTACAATGAGCAGTTCTTC. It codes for CACSSGTSGRADPYNEQFF.

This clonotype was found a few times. In nucleotides, the CDR3 is TGTGCCACCAGCAGCCATCCGGGACAGGGTCCTGGCTACACCTTC. It translates to CATSSHPGQGPGYTF. This rearrangement joins TRBV15 to TRBJ1-2; the match to TRBD1 covers 9 bases. The CDR3 runs 15 residues. Germline CDR1 is LNHNV and CDR2 is YYDKDF (reference sequence). Trimming removed 3 bases from V and 7 bases from J; junction bases left unmatched: 9.

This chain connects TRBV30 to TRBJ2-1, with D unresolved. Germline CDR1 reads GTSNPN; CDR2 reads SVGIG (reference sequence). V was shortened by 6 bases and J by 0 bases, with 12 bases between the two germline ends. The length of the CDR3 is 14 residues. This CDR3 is CACERDNSYNEQFF. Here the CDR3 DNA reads TGTGCCTGCGAAAGGGATAACTCCTACAATGAGCAGTTCTTC.

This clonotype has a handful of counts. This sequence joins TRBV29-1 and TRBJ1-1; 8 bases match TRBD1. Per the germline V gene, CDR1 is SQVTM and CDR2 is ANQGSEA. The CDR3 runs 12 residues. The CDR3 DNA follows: TGCAGTGCAGGGGGCGCGAGGACTGAAGCTTTCTTT. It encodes CSAGGARTEAFF.

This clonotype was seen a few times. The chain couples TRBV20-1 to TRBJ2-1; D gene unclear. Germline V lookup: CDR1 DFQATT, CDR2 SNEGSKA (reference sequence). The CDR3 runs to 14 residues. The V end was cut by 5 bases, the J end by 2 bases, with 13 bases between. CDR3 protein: CSAPTTVTYNEQFF. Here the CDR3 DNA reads TGCAGTGCTCCCACTACGGTAACCTACAATGAGCAGTTCTTC.

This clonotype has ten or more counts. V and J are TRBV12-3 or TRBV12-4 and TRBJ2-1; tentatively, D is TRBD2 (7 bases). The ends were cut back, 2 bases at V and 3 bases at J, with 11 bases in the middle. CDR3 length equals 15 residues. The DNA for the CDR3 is TGTGCCAGCAGTTTACCGGGGGGACACTACAATGAGCAGTTCTTC. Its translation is CASSLPGGHYNEQFF.

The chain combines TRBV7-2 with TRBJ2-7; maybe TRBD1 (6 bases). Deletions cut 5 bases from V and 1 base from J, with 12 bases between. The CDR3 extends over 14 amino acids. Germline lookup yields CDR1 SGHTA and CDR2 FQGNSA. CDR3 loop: CASSPVTGSYEQYF. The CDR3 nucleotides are TGTGCCAGCAGCCCGGTGACAGGATCCTACGAGCAGTACTTC.

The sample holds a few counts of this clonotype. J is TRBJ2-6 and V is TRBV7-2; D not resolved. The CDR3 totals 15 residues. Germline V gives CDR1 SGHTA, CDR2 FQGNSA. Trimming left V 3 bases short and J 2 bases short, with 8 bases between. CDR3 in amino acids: CASSLMGTGANVLTF. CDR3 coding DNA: TGTGCCAGCAGCTTGATGGGTACTGGGGCCAACGTCCTGACTTTC. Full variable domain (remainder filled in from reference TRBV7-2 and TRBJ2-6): GAGVSQSPSNKVTEKGKDVELRCDPISGHTALYWYRQSLGQGLEFLIYFQGNSAPDKSGLPSDRFSAERTGGSVSTLTIQRTQQEDSAVYLCASSLMGTGANVLTFGAGSRLTVL.

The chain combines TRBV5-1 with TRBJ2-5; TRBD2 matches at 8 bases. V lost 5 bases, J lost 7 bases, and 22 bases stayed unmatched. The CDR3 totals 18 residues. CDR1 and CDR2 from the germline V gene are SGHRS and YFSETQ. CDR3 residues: CASRSGTRALTTLGTQYF. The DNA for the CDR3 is TGCGCCAGCAGGTCCGGGACTAGGGCCCTTACGACGCTCGGGACCCAGTACTTC. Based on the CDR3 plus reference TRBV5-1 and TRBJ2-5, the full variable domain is KAGVTQTPRYLIKTRGQQVTLSCSPISGHRSVSWYQQTPGQGLQFLFEYFSETQRNKGNFPGRFSGRQFSNSRSEMNVSTLELGDSALYLCASRSGTRALTTLGTQYFGPGTRLLVL.

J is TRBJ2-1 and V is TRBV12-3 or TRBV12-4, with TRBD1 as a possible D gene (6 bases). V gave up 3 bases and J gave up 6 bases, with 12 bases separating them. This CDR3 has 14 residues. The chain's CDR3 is CASSLDSQVNEQFF. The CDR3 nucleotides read TGTGCCAGCAGTTTGGACAGCCAAGTCAATGAGCAGTTCTTC.

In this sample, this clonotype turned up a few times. The CDR3 DNA reads as TGTGCCAGCAGCCAACCGAGGACAGGGCGGCACGAGCAGTACTTC. It yields the protein CASSQPRTGRHEQYF. V usage is TRBV14 and J usage is TRBJ2-7, with 8 bases identical to TRBD1. The V gene's germline CDR1 is SGHDN and CDR2 FVKESK. The CDR3 runs 15 residues. The trim removed 2 bases at V and 5 bases at J, leaving 8 bases unmatched.

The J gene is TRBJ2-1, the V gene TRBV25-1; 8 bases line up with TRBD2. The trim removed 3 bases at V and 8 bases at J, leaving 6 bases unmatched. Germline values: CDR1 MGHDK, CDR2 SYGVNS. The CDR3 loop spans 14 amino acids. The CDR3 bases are TGTGCCAGCAGTGATAGCGGGGTTTTCGATGAGCAGTTCTTC. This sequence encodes CASSDSGVFDEQFF.

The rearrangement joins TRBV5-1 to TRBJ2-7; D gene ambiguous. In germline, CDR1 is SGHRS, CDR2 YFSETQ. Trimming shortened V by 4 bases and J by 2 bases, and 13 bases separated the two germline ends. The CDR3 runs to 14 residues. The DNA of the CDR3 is TGCGCCAGCAGCCTACAAGTCGCCACCTACGAGCAGTACTTC. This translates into CASSLQVATYEQYF.

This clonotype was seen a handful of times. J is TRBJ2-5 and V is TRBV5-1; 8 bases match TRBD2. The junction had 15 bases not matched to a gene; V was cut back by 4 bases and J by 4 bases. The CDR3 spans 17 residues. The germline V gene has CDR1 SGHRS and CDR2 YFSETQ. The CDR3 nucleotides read TGCGCCAGCAGCGCGACCTTGGGAGCGGGAGTGGGAGAGACCCAGTACTTC. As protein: CASSATLGAGVGETQYF.

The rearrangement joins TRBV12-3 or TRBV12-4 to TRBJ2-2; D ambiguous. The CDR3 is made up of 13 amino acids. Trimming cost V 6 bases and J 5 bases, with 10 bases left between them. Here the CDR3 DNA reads TGTGCCAGCAGGGCCCGAAGGACCGGGGAGCTGTTTTTT. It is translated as CASRARRTGELFF.

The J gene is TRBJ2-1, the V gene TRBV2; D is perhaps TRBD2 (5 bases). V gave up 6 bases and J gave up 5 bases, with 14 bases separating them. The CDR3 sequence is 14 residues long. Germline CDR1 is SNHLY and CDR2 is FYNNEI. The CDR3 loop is CASRDHRGHNEQFF. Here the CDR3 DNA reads TGTGCCAGCAGAGACCACAGAGGGCACAATGAGCAGTTCTTC.

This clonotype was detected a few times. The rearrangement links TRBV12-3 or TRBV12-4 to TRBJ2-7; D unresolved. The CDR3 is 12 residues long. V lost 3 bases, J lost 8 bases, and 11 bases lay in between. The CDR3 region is CASSFPVNQQYF. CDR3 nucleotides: TGTGCCAGCAGTTTCCCTGTAAACCAGCAGTACTTC.

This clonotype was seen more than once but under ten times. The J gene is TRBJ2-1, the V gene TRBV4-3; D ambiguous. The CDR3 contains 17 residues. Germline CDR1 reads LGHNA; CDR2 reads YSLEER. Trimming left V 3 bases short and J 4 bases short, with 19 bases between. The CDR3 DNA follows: TGCGCCAGCAGCCATCCCTTGCGGACCGAACGGTACAATGAGCAGTTCTTC. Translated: CASSHPLRTERYNEQFF.

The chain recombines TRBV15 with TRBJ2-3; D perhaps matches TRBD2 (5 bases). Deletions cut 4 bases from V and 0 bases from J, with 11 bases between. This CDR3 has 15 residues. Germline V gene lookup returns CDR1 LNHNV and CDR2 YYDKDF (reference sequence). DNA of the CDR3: TGTGCCACCAGCACCTTAGACTATAGCACAGATACGCAGTATTTT. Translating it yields CATSTLDYSTDTQYF. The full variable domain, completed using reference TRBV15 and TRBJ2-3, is DAMVIQNPRYQVTQFGKPVTLSCSQTLNHNVMYWYQQKSSQAPKLLFHYYDKDFNNEADTPDNFQSRRPNTSFCFLDIRSPGLGDTAMYLCATSTLDYSTDTQYFGPGTRLTVL.

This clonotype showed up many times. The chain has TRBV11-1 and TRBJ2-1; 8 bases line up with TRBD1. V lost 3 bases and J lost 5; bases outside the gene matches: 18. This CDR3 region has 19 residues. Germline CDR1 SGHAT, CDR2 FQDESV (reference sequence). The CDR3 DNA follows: TGTGCCAGCAGCTTTAAGATCGGACAGGGTATGTTGAACGACAATGAGCAGTTCTTC. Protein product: CASSFKIGQGMLNDNEQFF.

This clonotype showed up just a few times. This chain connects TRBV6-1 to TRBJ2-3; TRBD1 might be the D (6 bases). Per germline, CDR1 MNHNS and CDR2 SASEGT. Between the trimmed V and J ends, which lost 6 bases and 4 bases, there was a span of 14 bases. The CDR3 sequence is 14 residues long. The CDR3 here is CASRTGFSADTQYF. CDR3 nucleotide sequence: TGTGCCAGCAGAACAGGGTTCAGTGCAGATACGCAGTATTTT.

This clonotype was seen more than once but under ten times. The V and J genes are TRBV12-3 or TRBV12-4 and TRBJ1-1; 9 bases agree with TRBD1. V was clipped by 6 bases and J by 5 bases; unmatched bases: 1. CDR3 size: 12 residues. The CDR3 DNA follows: TGTGCCAGCAGGGGACAGGGTACTGAAGCTTTCTTT. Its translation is CASRGQGTEAFF.

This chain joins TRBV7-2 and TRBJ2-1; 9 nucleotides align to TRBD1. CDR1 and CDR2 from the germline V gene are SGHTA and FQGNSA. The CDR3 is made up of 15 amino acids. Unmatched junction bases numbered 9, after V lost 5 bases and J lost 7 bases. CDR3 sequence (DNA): TGTGCCAGCAGCACAGCCGGGACAGGGCGGAATGAGCAGTTCTTC. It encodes CASSTAGTGRNEQFF.

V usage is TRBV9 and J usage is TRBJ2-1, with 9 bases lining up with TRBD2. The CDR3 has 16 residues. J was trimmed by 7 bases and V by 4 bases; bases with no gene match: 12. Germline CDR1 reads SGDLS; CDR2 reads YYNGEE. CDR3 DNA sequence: TGTGCCAGCAGCACCCGGACTAGCGAGGCGGGGAATGAGCAGTTCTTC. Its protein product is CASSTRTSEAGNEQFF.

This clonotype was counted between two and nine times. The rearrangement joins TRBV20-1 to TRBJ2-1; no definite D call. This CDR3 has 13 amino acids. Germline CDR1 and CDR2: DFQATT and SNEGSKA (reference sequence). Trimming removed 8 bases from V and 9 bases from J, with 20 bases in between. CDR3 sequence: CSTAPTSSIEQFF. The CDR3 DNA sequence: TGCAGTACAGCCCCTACCTCCTCCATTGAGCAGTTCTTC.